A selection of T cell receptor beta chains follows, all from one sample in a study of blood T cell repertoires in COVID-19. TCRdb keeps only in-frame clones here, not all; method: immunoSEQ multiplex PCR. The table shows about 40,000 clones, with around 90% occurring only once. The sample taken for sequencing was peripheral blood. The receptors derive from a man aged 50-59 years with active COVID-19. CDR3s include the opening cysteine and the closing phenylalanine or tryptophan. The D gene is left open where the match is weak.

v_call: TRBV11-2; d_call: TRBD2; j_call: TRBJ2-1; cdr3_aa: CASSPRTRIYNEQFF; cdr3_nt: TGTGCCAGCAGCCCACGGACTAGGATTTACAATGAGCAGTTCTTC
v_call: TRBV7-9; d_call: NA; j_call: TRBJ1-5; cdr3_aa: CASSPQGRNQPQHF; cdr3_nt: TGTGCCAGCAGCCCACAGGGACGCAATCAGCCCCAGCATTTT
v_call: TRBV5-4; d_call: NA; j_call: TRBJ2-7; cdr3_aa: CASSLWTGVGEQYF; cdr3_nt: TGTGCCAGCAGCTTGTGGACGGGGGTCGGCGAGCAGTACTTC
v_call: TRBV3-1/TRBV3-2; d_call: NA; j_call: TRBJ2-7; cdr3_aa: CASGMGHSYEQYF; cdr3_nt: TGTGCCAGCGGCATGGGACACTCCTACGAGCAGTACTTC
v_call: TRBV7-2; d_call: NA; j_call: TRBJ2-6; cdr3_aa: CASSRTSRSGANVLTF; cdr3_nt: TGTGCCAGCAGCCGCACGAGTCGGTCTGGGGCCAACGTCCTGACTTTC
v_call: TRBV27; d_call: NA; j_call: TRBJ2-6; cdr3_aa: CASSFGGSGANVLTF; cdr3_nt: TGTGCCAGCAGTTTTGGAGGCTCTGGGGCCAACGTCCTGACTTTC
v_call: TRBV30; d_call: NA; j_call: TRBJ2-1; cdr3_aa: CAWSVRPVGLGVGEQFF; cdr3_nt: TGTGCCTGGAGTGTACGGCCGGTGGGACTGGGGGTAGGGGAGCAGTTCTTC
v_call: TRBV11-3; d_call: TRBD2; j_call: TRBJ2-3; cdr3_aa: CASSSGLAGGATDTQYF; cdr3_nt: TGTGCCAGCAGCTCGGGACTAGCGGGAGGAGCGACAGATACGCAGTATTTT
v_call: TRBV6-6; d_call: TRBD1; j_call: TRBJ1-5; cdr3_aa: CASSPGQGFRFGQPQHF; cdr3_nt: TGTGCCAGCAGTCCGGGACAGGGGTTCAGGTTTGGTCAGCCCCAGCATTTT
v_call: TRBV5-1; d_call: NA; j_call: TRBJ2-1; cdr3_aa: CASRQGSYNEQFF; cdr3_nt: TGCGCCAGCCGCCAGGGCTCCTACAATGAGCAGTTCTTC
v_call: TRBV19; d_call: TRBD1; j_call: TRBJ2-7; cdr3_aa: CASSNQGTAYEQYF; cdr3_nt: TGTGCCAGTAGTAACCAAGGGACAGCTTACGAGCAGTACTTC
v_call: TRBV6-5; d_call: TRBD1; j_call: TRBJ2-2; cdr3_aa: CASSTGQGGTGELFF; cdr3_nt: TGTGCCAGCAGTACCGGACAGGGTGGCACCGGGGAGCTGTTTTTT
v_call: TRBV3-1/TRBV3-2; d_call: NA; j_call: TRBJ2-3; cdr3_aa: CASSRRRAGDTQYF; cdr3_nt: TGTGCCAGCAGCCGCCGGAGGGCTGGAGATACGCAGTATTTT
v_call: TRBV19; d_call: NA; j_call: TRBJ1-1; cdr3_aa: CASMAAKAFF; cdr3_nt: TGTGCCAGTATGGCGGCAAAAGCTTTCTTT
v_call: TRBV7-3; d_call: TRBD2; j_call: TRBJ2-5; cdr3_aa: CASSLNSGRGGETQYF; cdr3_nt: TGTGCCAGCAGCTTAAACTCAGGGAGGGGCGGGGAGACCCAGTACTTC
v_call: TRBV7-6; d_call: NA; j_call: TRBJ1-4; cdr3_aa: CASSFSGTIPEKLFF; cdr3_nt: TGTGCCAGCAGCTTCTCCGGGACAATCCCTGAAAAACTGTTTTTT
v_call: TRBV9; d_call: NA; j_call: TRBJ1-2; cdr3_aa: CASSVGQEGYGYTF; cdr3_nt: TGTGCCAGCAGCGTAGGCCAGGAAGGCTATGGCTACACCTTC
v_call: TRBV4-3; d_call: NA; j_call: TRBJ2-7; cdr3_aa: CASSTILAGEQYF; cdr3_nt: TGCGCCAGCAGCACGATACTAGCAGGTGAGCAGTACTTC
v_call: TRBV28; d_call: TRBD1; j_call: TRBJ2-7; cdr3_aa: CASSGPWDRSTYEQYF; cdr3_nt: TGTGCCAGCAGTGGACCCTGGGACAGGTCAACCTACGAGCAGTACTTC